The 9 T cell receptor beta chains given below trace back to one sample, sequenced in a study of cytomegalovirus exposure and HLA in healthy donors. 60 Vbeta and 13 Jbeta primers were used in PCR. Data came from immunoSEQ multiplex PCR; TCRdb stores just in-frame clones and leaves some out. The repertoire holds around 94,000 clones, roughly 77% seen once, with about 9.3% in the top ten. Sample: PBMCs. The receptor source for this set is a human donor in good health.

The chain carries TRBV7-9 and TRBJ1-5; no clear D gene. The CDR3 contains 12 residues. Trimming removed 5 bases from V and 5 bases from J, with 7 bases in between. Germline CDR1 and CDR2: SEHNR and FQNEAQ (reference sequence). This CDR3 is CASSHTDQPQHF. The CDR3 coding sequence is TGTGCCAGCAGCCATACAGATCAGCCCCAGCATTTT.

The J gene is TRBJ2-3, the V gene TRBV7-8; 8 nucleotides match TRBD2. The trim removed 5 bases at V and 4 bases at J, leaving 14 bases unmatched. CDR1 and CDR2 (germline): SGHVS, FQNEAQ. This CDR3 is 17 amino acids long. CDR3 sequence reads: CASSTRPGTRRPDTQYF. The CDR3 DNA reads TGTGCCAGCAGCACGCGGCCCGGGACTAGGCGCCCAGATACGCAGTATTTT.

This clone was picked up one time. CDR3 amino acids: CAWSPLNRGLAGLRRSYEQYF. The CDR3 DNA sequence: TGTGCCTGGAGTCCCCTCAATAGGGGACTAGCGGGCCTCCGACGTTCCTACGAGCAGTACTTC. This chain uses TRBV30 with TRBJ2-7; TRBD2 matches at 12 bases. CDR1 and CDR2 (germline): GTSNPN, SVGIG (reference sequence). The V segment lost 2 bases and the J segment 1 base; nucleotides outside the gene matches: 21. This CDR3 contains 21 residues.

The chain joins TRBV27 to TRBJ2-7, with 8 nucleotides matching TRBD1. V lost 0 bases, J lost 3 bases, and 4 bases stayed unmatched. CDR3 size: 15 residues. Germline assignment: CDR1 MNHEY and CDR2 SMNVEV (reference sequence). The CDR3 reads CASSLSARGRYEQYF. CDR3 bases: TGTGCCAGCAGTTTATCGGCCAGGGGGCGCTACGAGCAGTACTTC.

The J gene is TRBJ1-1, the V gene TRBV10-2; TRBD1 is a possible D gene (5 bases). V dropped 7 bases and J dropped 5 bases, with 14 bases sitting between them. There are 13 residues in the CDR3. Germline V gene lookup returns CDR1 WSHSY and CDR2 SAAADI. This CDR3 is CASKFGEGTEAFF. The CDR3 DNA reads TGCGCCAGCAAGTTCGGGGAGGGGACTGAAGCTTTCTTT.

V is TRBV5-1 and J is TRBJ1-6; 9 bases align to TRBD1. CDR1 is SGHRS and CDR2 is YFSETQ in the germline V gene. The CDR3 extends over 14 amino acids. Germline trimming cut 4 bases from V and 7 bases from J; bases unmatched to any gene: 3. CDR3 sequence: CASSPDRGNSPLHF. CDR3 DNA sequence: TGCGCCAGCAGCCCGGACAGGGGAAATTCACCCCTCCACTTT.

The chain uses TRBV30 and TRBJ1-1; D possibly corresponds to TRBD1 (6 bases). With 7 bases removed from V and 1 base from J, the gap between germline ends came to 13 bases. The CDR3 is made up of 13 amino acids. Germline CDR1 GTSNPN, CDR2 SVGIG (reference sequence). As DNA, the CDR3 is TGTGCCTCGTGGGGGCCAGAGAACACTGAAGCTTTCTTT. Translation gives CASWGPENTEAFF.

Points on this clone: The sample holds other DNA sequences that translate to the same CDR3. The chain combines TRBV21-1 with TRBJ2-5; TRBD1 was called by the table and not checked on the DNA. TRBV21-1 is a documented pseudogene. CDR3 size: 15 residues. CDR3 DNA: TGTGCCAGCGTAACTGATACAGAAGCCCAAGAGACCCAGTACTTC. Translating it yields CASVTDTEAQETQYF.

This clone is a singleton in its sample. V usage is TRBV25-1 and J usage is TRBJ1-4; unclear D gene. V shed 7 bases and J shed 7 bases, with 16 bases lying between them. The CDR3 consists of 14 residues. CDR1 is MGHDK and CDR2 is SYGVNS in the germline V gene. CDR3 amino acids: CASTPRRRREKLFF. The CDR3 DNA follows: TGTGCCAGCACCCCACGGAGACGTCGTGAAAAACTGTTTTTT.